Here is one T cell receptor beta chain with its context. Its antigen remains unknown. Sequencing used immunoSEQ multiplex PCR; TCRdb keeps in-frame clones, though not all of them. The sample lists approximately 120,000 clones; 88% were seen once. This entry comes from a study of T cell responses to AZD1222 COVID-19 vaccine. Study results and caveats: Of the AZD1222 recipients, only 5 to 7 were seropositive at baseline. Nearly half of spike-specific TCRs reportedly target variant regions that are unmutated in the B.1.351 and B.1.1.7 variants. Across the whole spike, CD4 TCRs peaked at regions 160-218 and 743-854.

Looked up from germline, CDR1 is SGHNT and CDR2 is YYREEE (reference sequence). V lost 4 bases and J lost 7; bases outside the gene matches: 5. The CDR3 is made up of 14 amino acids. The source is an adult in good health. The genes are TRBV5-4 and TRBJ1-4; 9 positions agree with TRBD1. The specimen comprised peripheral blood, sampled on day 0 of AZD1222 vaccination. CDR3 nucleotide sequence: TGTGCCAGCAGCCTACAGGGGGCGGCTGAAAAACTGTTTTTT. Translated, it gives CASSLQGAAEKLFF. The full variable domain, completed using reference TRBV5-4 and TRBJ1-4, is ETGVTQSPTHLIKTRGQQVTLRCSSQSGHNTVSWYQQALGQGPQFIFQYYREEENGRGNFPPRFSGLQFPNYSSELNVNALELDDSALYLCASSLQGAAEKLFFGSGTQLSVL.